The 5 T cell receptor beta chains given below trace back to one sample, sequenced in a study of cytomegalovirus exposure and HLA in healthy donors. Vbeta (60) and Jbeta (13) primers were used in the PCR. The table came from immunoSEQ multiplex PCR; TCRdb's copy has only in-frame clones and leaves some out. The table has approximately 210,000 clones, roughly 82% seen once. The sequencing input was PBMCs. The receptors were sampled from a man aged 35 to 55 in good health and CMV-seropositive.

This rearrangement joins TRBV5-8 to TRBJ1-4; 7 nucleotides match TRBD1. Germline CDR1 and CDR2: SGHTS and YDEGEE. CDR3 length: 15 residues. Unmatched junction bases numbered 8, after V lost 3 bases and J lost 6 bases. The CDR3: CASSSQTGRYEKLFF. The CDR3 DNA reads TGTGCCAGCAGCTCCCAGACAGGGAGGTATGAAAAACTGTTTTTT.

This clone was picked up a small number of times. The chain carries TRBV5-1 and TRBJ1-1; no firm D call. V was cut by 4 bases and J by 5 bases, with 12 bases left in between. In germline, CDR1 is SGHRS, CDR2 YFSETQ. This CDR3 has 13 amino acids. The CDR3 spells CASSHTGGTEAFF. DNA for the CDR3: TGCGCCAGCAGCCATACCGGAGGGACTGAAGCTTTCTTT. The complete variable domain, with remaining parts taken from reference TRBV5-1 and TRBJ1-1, reads KAGVTQTPRYLIKTRGQQVTLSCSPISGHRSVSWYQQTPGQGLQFLFEYFSETQRNKGNFPGRFSGRQFSNSRSEMNVSTLELGDSALYLCASSHTGGTEAFFGQGTRLTVV.

The chain carries TRBV19 and TRBJ1-2, with TRBD1 identical over 8 bases. The CDR3 is 13 residues long. CDR1 and CDR2 (germline): LNHDA, SQIVND (reference sequence). With V trimmed by 9 bases and J by 4 bases, 7 bases remained unmatched. For the CDR3, the DNA is TGTGCCAGCTCCTCAGGGGGCGGCTATGGCTACACCTTC. Translated: CASSSGGGYGYTF.

The rearrangement links TRBV5-1 to TRBJ2-2, with 8 bases identical to TRBD2. From germline, CDR1 is SGHRS and CDR2 YFSETQ. V gave up 7 bases and J gave up 0 bases; unmatched junction bases: 8. The length of the CDR3 is 16 residues. CDR3: CASGLTGLANTGELFF. The CDR3 DNA reads TGCGCCAGCGGACTGACGGGACTAGCGAACACCGGGGAGCTGTTTTTT.

The V call is TRBV9, the J call TRBJ2-7; D possibly corresponds to TRBD2 (5 bases). In germline, CDR1 is SGDLS, CDR2 YYNGEE. CDR3 length: 13 residues. The germline V and J ends were trimmed by 4 bases and 3 bases, with 11 bases remaining between them. In DNA, the CDR3 is TGTGCCAGCAGCTTAGGACTCAACTACGAGCAGTACTTC. It specifies CASSLGLNYEQYF.